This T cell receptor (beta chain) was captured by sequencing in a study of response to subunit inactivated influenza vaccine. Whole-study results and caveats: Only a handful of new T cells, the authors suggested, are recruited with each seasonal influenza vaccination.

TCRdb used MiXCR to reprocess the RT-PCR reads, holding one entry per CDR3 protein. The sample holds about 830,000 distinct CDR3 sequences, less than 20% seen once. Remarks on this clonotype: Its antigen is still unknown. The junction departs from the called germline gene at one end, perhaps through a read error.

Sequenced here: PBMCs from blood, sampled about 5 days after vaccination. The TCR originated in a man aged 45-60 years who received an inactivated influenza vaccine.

The CDR3, as DNA: TGTGCCAGCAGGGCTCGTGGCGGGGGCCTAGGAGAGCAGCTCTTC. Protein product: CASRARGGGLGEQLF. The V gene is TRBV12-3 or TRBV12-4, the J gene TRBJ2-1; maybe TRBD2 (7 bases). This CDR3 has 15 amino acids.